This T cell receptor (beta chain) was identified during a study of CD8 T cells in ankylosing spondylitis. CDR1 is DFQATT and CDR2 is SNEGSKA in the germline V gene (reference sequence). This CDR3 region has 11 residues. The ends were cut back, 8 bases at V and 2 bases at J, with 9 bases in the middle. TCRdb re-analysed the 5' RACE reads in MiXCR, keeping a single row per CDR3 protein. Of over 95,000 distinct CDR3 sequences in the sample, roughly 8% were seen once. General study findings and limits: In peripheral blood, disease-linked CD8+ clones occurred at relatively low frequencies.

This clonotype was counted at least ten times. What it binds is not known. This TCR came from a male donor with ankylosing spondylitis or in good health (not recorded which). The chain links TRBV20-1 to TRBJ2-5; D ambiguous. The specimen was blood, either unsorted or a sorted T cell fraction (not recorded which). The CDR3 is CSLLGQETQYF. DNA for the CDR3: TGCAGTTTGCTAGGACAAGAGACCCAGTACTTC.